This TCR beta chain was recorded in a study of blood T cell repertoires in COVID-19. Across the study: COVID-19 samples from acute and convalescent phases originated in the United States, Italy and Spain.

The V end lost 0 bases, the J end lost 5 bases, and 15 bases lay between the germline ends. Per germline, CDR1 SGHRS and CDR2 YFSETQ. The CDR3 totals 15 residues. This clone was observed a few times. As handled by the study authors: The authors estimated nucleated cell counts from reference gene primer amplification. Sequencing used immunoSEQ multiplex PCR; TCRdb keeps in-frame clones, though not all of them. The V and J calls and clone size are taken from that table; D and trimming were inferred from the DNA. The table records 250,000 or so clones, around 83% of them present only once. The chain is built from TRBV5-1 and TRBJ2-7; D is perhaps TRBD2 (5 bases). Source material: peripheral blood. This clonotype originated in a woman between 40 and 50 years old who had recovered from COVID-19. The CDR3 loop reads CASSLDGGQIHEQYF. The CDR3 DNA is TGCGCCAGCAGCTTGGATGGCGGGCAGATCCACGAGCAGTACTTC.